This note documents a single T cell receptor (beta chain) sequence. The assay was immunoSEQ multiplex PCR, and TCRdb's table has in-frame clones only and misses some. The sample lists 120,000 or so clones, 92% occurring once. The CDR3 is made up of 14 amino acids. V shed 7 bases and J shed 5 bases, with 12 bases lying between them. Looked up from germline, CDR1 is SNHLY and CDR2 is FYNNEI. This entry is derived from a study of T cell responses to AZD1222 COVID-19 vaccine. This receptor was obtained from an adult who received the AZD1222 COVID-19 vaccine. The specimen was peripheral blood, collected 28 days after the second AZD1222 dose. The genes are TRBV2 and TRBJ1-6, with a weak D call TRBD1 (5 bases). In DNA, the CDR3 is TGTGCCAGCACCGGGACCGGAAATAATTCACCCCTCCACTTT. Encoded protein: CASTGTGNNSPLHF.